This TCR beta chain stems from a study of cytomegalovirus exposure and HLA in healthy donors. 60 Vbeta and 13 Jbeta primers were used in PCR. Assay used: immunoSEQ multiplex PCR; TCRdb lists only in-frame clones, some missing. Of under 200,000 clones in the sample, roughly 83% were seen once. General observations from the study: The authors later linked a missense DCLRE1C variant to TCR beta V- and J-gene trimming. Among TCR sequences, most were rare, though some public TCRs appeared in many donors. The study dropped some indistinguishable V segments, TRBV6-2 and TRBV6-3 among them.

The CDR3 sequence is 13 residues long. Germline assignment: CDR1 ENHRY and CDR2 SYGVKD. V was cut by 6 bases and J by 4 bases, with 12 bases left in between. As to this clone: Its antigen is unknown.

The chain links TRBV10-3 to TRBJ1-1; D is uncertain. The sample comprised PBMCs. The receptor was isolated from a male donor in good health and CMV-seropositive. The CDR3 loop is CAISPSEGTEAFF. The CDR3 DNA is TGTGCCATCAGCCCTTCTGAGGGCACTGAAGCTTTCTTT.